The sequence of this T cell receptor (beta chain) was determined in a study of blood T cell repertoires in COVID-19. TCRdb keeps only in-frame clones here, not all; method: immunoSEQ multiplex PCR. The sample consists of tens of thousands of clones, 80% to 85% of them appearing once. Germline V gene sequence: CDR1 MGHDK, CDR2 SYGVNS. V gave up 5 bases and J gave up 10 bases, with 18 bases separating them. This CDR3 has 15 amino acids. The chain uses TRBV25-1 and TRBJ1-6, with D possibly being TRBD1 (5 bases). The TCR was taken from a woman in her sixties or seventies with acute or convalescent COVID-19. The material sequenced was peripheral blood. The CDR3 is CASSTRGGLLSPLHF. The CDR3, as DNA: TGTGCCAGCAGTACCCGGGGGGGGTTACTCTCACCCCTCCACTTT.